These 10 T cell receptor beta chains share one sample of origin, sequenced in a study of blood T cell repertoires in COVID-19. This table comes from immunoSEQ multiplex PCR, and its TCRdb copy is limited to in-frame clones, with some not included. The sample contains 370,000 or so clones, 81% of which appear only once. The source material was peripheral blood. The receptors originated from a human donor with acute or convalescent COVID-19. The donor label of this sample is uncertain.

Here the CDR3 DNA reads TGTGCCAGCAACCGGGACACTCATCAGCCCCAGCATTTT. Translating gives CASNRDTHQPQHF. This chain joins TRBV2 and TRBJ1-5; the D gene is possibly TRBD1 (6 bases). V lost 7 bases and J 5 bases, leaving 12 bases between the germline ends. Germline CDR1 reads SNHLY; CDR2 reads FYNNEI. There are 13 residues in the CDR3.

The chain links TRBV19 to TRBJ1-1, with TRBD1 identical over 7 bases. The CDR3 runs 15 residues. Germline V CDR1 and CDR2: LNHDA, SQIVND (reference sequence). J gave up 1 base and V 6 bases, and 8 bases lay outside the gene matches. The CDR3 coding sequence is TGTGCCAGTAGCCTATCTTGGACAGGGAACACTGAAGCTTTCTTT. Translating it yields CASSLSWTGNTEAFF.

The chain has TRBV9 and TRBJ2-1, with D possibly matching TRBD2 (5 bases). Germline CDR1 is SGDLS and CDR2 is YYNGEE. V lost 4 bases to trimming and J lost 8 bases, with 13 bases between them. This CDR3 region has 13 residues. For the CDR3, the DNA is TGTGCCAGCAGCCCGGGAACTAGAGATGAGCAGTTCTTC. The encoded protein is CASSPGTRDEQFF. Combining the CDR3 with reference TRBV9 and TRBJ2-1 gives the whole variable domain DSGVTQTPKHLITATGQRVTLRCSPRSGDLSVYWYQQSLDQGLQFLIQYYNGEERAKGNILERFSAQQFPDLHSELNLSSLELGDSALYFCASSPGTRDEQFFGPGTRLTVL.

This clone has only one observation. The gene calls are TRBV18 and TRBJ1-2; 8 bases map to TRBD1. The CDR3 is 14 residues long. Looked up from germline, CDR1 is KGHSH and CDR2 is LQKENI. Trimming cost V 2 bases and J 6 bases; bases outside gene matches: 5. CDR3 sequence reads: CASSPDRGGNGYTF. CDR3 DNA sequence: TGTGCCAGCTCACCAGACAGGGGTGGAAATGGCTACACCTTC.

The chain links TRBV11-3 to TRBJ2-3; TRBD1 matches at 7 bases. Germline-derived CDR1 and CDR2 are SGHNT and YENEEA. This CDR3 spans 19 amino acids. The trim removed 5 bases at V and 0 bases at J, leaving 17 bases unmatched. CDR3 nucleotides: TGTGCCAGCAGCACACGCAGGGAAAAGGGGGCATATAGCACAGATACGCAGTATTTT. This gives the protein CASSTRREKGAYSTDTQYF.

This clone has ten or more counts. The CDR3: CASSVGLADYEQYF. In nucleotides, the CDR3 is TGTGCCAGCAGCGTAGGGTTAGCGGACTACGAGCAGTACTTC. The chain uses TRBV9 and TRBJ2-7; possible D gene TRBD2, 6 bases. Looked up from germline, CDR1 is SGDLS and CDR2 is YYNGEE. This CDR3 region has 14 residues. V dropped 0 bases and J dropped 3 bases, with 10 bases sitting between them.

The rearrangement links TRBV13 to TRBJ2-2, with D unresolved. The germline CDR1 and CDR2 sequences are PRHDT and FYEKMQ (reference sequence). The CDR3 consists of 15 residues. V was trimmed by 1 base and J by 1 base, leaving 7 bases between them. CDR3 coding DNA: TGTGCCAGCAGCTTAGCGTCGGGGAACACCGGGGAGCTGTTTTTT. Translated: CASSLASGNTGELFF.

The chain is built from TRBV5-1 and TRBJ1-5, with 8 bases that match TRBD1. V shed 1 base and J 4 bases; nucleotides not matched to a gene: 4. The germline V gene has CDR1 SGHRS and CDR2 YFSETQ. The CDR3 is 15 residues long. This CDR3 is CASSLTTGGNQPQHF. CDR3 coding DNA: TGCGCCAGCAGCTTGACCACAGGGGGGAATCAGCCCCAGCATTTT.

This clone was detected many times. The V gene is TRBV19, the J gene TRBJ1-4; 7 bases are shared with TRBD1. V dropped 6 bases and J dropped 0; count of bases not matched to a gene: 13. There are 18 residues in the CDR3. Germline lookup yields CDR1 LNHDA and CDR2 SQIVND (reference sequence). CDR3 sequence (DNA): TGTGCCAGTAGCCAAAGGCCGGGACAGTTAACAACTAATGAAAAACTGTTTTTT. The encoded protein is CASSQRPGQLTTNEKLFF.

The rearrangement uses TRBV29-1 and TRBJ2-2; 9 bases match TRBD1. This CDR3 has 16 residues. In germline, CDR1 is SQVTM, CDR2 ANQGSEA. J was trimmed by 3 bases and V by 5 bases; bases with no gene match: 10. CDR3 DNA sequence: TGCAGCGTTCTGATTTGGGGACAGGGATACACCGGGGAGCTGTTTTTT. Protein product: CSVLIWGQGYTGELFF.